Listed here are 26 T cell receptor beta chains from one sample, sequenced in a study of cytotoxic CD8 clonotypes in ibrutinib-treated CLL. Using immunoSEQ multiplex PCR, the repertoire was profiled, and TCRdb retains in-frame clones only, with some absent. The sample includes just over 200,000 clones, 75% to 85% of them seen just once. The sequencing here drew on PBMCs, taken after 12 months of ibrutinib treatment. The receptors were sampled from a human donor with chronic lymphocytic leukemia.

This clone was observed a single time. V is TRBV10-3 and J is TRBJ2-3, with D perhaps TRBD2 (5 bases). V was clipped by 4 bases and J by 6 bases, with 17 bases between them. The germline gives CDR1 ENHRY, CDR2 SYGVKD. This CDR3 has 15 amino acids. CDR3 nucleotides: TGTGCCATCAGTGCCCCTAGCTCCCGTGGTGATACGCAGTATTTT. It encodes CAISAPSSRGDTQYF.

The J gene is TRBJ1-1, the V gene TRBV6-5; TRBD1 might be the D (5 bases). The CDR3 is made up of 13 amino acids. V lost 6 bases, J lost 5 bases, and 13 bases lay in between. Germline CDR1 and CDR2: MNHEY and SVGAGI. CDR3 region: CASRLTEGTEAFF. CDR3 DNA sequence: TGTGCCAGCAGACTCACCGAGGGGACTGAAGCTTTCTTT.

The genes are TRBV27 and TRBJ1-5; D call uncertain. CDR1 is MNHEY and CDR2 is SMNVEV in the germline V gene (reference sequence). The CDR3 consists of 15 residues. Trimming stripped 6 bases from V and 0 bases from J, with 12 bases between. CDR3 region: CASSRQAYSNQPQHF. For the CDR3, the DNA is TGTGCCAGCAGCCGGCAGGCATATAGCAATCAGCCCCAGCATTTT.

V is TRBV5-5 and J is TRBJ2-2; 10 positions match TRBD2. CDR3 length: 17 residues. V was pared by 1 base and J by 2 bases, with 5 bases of the junction left unmatched. Germline CDR1 and CDR2: SGHKS and YYEKEE (reference sequence). The CDR3 here is CASSLSLAGDNTGELFF. The CDR3 DNA follows: TGTGCCAGCAGCTTGTCGCTAGCGGGGGATAACACCGGGGAGCTGTTTTTT.

This clone was counted between two and nine times. This chain joins TRBV15 and TRBJ2-7; D possibly corresponds to TRBD1 (5 bases). The V end was cut by 1 base, the J end by 0 bases, with 13 bases between. The CDR3 has 16 amino acids. From germline, CDR1 is LNHNV and CDR2 YYDKDF (reference sequence). The CDR3 coding sequence is TGTGCCACCAGCAGAGGGCAGGGTTCGGGCTCCTACGAGCAGTACTTC. Translation gives CATSRGQGSGSYEQYF.

The chain links TRBV10-1 to TRBJ2-7; the D is unclear. The germline CDR1 and CDR2 sequences are WNHNN and SYGVQD (reference sequence). The CDR3 is made up of 13 amino acids. Trimming left V 3 bases short and J 2 bases short, with 8 bases between. CDR3 sequence (DNA): TGCGCCAGCAGTGATCGGCGGACCTACGAGCAGTACTTC. Translation gives CASSDRRTYEQYF.

The chain employs TRBV28 and TRBJ1-5; D possibly corresponds to TRBD1 (5 bases). Per germline, CDR1 MDHEN and CDR2 SYDVKM. V was shortened by 2 bases and J by 5 bases, with 13 bases between the two germline ends. This CDR3 comprises 15 residues. The CDR3 loop reads CASSLASLRDQPQHF. The CDR3 bases are TGTGCCAGCAGTTTAGCGTCACTCAGGGATCAGCCCCAGCATTTT.

The chain is built from TRBV28 and TRBJ1-2, with D uncertain. The V end was cut by 4 bases, the J end by 1 base, with 19 bases between. This CDR3 comprises 17 residues. From germline, CDR1 is MDHEN and CDR2 SYDVKM. The CDR3 spells CASSYLWTHQSNYGYTF. The CDR3 nucleotides are TGTGCCAGCAGTTACCTTTGGACCCACCAGAGTAACTATGGCTACACCTTC.

V usage is TRBV7-9 and J usage is TRBJ1-1; possible D gene TRBD1, 6 bases. Trimming took 5 bases from V and 6 from J, leaving 19 bases between them. The CDR3 covers 15 residues. Germline lookup yields CDR1 SEHNR and CDR2 FQNEAQ (reference sequence). The CDR3 loop is CASSPGESSGAEAFF. The CDR3 coding sequence is TGTGCCAGCAGCCCAGGGGAGTCTTCAGGGGCTGAAGCTTTCTTT.

The rearrangement uses TRBV29-1 and TRBJ2-2, with D tentatively TRBD2 (5 bases). Germline CDR1 is SQVTM and CDR2 is ANQGSEA. This CDR3 spans 14 amino acids. Trimming left V 4 bases short and J 0 bases short, with 9 bases between. CDR3 amino acids: CSVVRVANTGELFF. DNA of the CDR3: TGCAGCGTTGTGCGGGTCGCGAACACCGGGGAGCTGTTTTTT.

There are a few counts of this clone. This sequence joins TRBV19 and TRBJ2-2; D is uncertain. This CDR3 spans 16 amino acids. The germline gives CDR1 LNHDA, CDR2 SQIVND (reference sequence). Deletions cut 3 bases from V and 0 bases from J, with 11 bases between. CDR3 protein: CASSIPGGPNTGELFF. For the CDR3, the DNA is TGTGCCAGTAGTATCCCAGGCGGTCCGAACACCGGGGAGCTGTTTTTT. Together with reference TRBV19 and TRBJ2-2, the CDR3 gives the full variable domain: DGGITQSPKYLFRKEGQNVTLSCEQNLNHDAMYWYRQDPGQGLRLIYYSQIVNDFQKGDIAEGYSVSREKKESFPLTVTSAQKNPTAFYLCASSIPGGPNTGELFFGEGSRLTVL.

This chain joins TRBV18 and TRBJ1-6; tentative D call: TRBD1 (5 bases). CDR3 length: 14 residues. Germline-derived CDR1 and CDR2 are KGHSH and LQKENI. Between the trimmed V and J ends, which lost 6 bases and 9 bases, there was a span of 15 bases. In nucleotides, the CDR3 is TGTGCCAGCTCGTCAGGGAGTGTGGGTTCACCCCTCCACTTT. It translates to CASSSGSVGSPLHF. The whole variable domain, remainder taken from reference TRBV18 and TRBJ1-6, is NAGVMQNPRHLVRRRGQEARLRCSPMKGHSHVYWYRQLPEEGLKFMVYLQKENIIDESGMPKERFSAEFPKEGPSILRIQQVVRGDSAAYFCASSSGSVGSPLHFGNGTRLTVT.

This sequence joins TRBV15 and TRBJ1-1, with D unclear. V was pared by 0 bases and J by 4 bases, with 18 bases between. This CDR3 region has 17 residues. Germline V gene sequence: CDR1 LNHNV, CDR2 YYDKDF (reference sequence). CDR3 in DNA: TGTGCCACCAGCAGAGATAGGGTGGTTGGAAAGGGCACTGAAGCTTTCTTT. Amino acids: CATSRDRVVGKGTEAFF.

V and J are TRBV6-5 and TRBJ2-7; 7 bases align to TRBD2. The germline CDR1 and CDR2 sequences are MNHEY and SVGAGI. The CDR3 length is 15 residues. The junction had 8 bases not matched to a gene; V was cut back by 2 bases and J by 4 bases. The CDR3 nucleotides read TGTGCCAGCAGTTACGGGGCGGGCGGGAGTTACGAGCAGTACTTC. Protein: CASSYGAGGSYEQYF.

This chain joins TRBV7-9 and TRBJ2-7; the D is unclear. The CDR3 spans 11 residues. Trimming took 0 bases from V and 12 from J, leaving 9 bases between them. CDR1 is SEHNR, CDR2 FQNEAQ, per germline (reference sequence). The CDR3, as DNA: TGTGCCAGCAGCTTAGCGGGTGATAGGTACTTC. This encodes CASSLAGDRYF. Complete variable domain (other parts from reference TRBV7-9 and TRBJ2-7): DTGVSQNPRHKITKRGQNVTFRCDPISEHNRLYWYRQTLGQGPEFLTYFQNEAQLEKSRLLSDRFSAERPKGSFSTLEIQRTEQGDSAMYLCASSLAGDRYFGPGTRLTVT.

The chain recombines TRBV15 with TRBJ1-1, with a tentative D call TRBD1 (5 bases). V was cut by 0 bases and J by 4 bases, with 15 bases left in between. The V gene's germline CDR1 is LNHNV and CDR2 YYDKDF (reference sequence). This CDR3 has 16 amino acids. The CDR3 loop reads CATSRDRGVGSTEAFF. In DNA form, the CDR3 reads TGTGCCACCAGCAGAGATCGGGGGGTAGGGAGCACTGAAGCTTTCTTT.

This clone came up a few times. The chain uses TRBV11-2 and TRBJ2-7; D remains unclear. Between the trimmed V and J ends, which lost 1 base and 0 bases, there was a span of 10 bases. Looked up from germline, CDR1 is SGHAT and CDR2 is FQNNGV. CDR3 length equals 15 residues. The CDR3 reads CASSLVRWGSYEQYF. The CDR3 nucleotides read TGTGCCAGCAGCTTAGTTCGGTGGGGCTCCTACGAGCAGTACTTC.

The chain recombines TRBV28 with TRBJ1-4; D may be TRBD1 (6 bases). Germline assignment: CDR1 MDHEN and CDR2 SYDVKM. Trimming pared 6 bases from V and 14 bases from J, leaving 10 bases between. The CDR3 contains 10 residues. The CDR3 region is CASSSGQLFF. DNA of the CDR3: TGTGCCAGCAGCTCAGGACAGCTGTTTTTT. Full variable domain (rest looked up from reference TRBV28 and TRBJ1-4): DVKVTQSSRYLVKRTGEKVFLECVQDMDHENMFWYRQDPGLGLRLIYFSYDVKMKEKGDIPEGYSVSREKKERFSLILESASTNQTSMYLCASSSGQLFFGSGTQLSVL.

J is TRBJ2-3 and V is TRBV11-3; D not certain. V dropped 2 bases and J dropped 5 bases, with 8 bases sitting between them. Germline CDR1 reads SGHNT; CDR2 reads YENEEA. This CDR3 has 13 amino acids. DNA of the CDR3: TGTGCCAGCAGCTTAATAGTTGGAGATACGCAGTATTTT. Protein sequence: CASSLIVGDTQYF. Full variable domain (rest looked up from reference TRBV11-3 and TRBJ2-3): EAGVVQSPRYKIIEKKQPVAFWCNPISGHNTLYWYLQNLGQGPELLIRYENEEAVDDSQLPKDRFSAERLKGVDSTLKIQPAELGDSAVYLCASSLIVGDTQYFGPGTRLTVL.

This rearrangement joins TRBV9 to TRBJ2-2; possible D gene TRBD1, 5 bases. CDR3 length: 15 amino acids. Trimming removed 4 bases at V and 1 base at J, with 11 bases between. The germline CDR1 and CDR2 sequences are SGDLS and YYNGEE. In DNA form, the CDR3 reads TGTGCCAGCAGCCCCCGACAGTTGAACACCGGGGAGCTGTTTTTT. Protein product: CASSPRQLNTGELFF.

The gene calls are TRBV9 and TRBJ2-3; 8 nucleotides agree with TRBD1. The V and J ends lost 1 base and 4 bases, in that order; junction bases with no gene match: 5. This CDR3 is 15 amino acids long. CDR1 is SGDLS and CDR2 is YYNGEE in the germline V gene. The CDR3 bases are TGTGCCAGCAGCGTACAGGGGGCGGATGCAGATACGCAGTATTTT. This translates into CASSVQGADADTQYF.

The chain couples TRBV5-6 to TRBJ2-7, with no clear D. V was shortened by 1 base and J by 2 bases, with 10 bases between the two germline ends. CDR3 size: 14 residues. CDR1 and CDR2 from the germline V gene are SGHDT and YYEEEE. As DNA, the CDR3 is TGTGCCAGCAGCTTGCCGGGCCAACCCTACGAGCAGTACTTC. As protein: CASSLPGQPYEQYF. The full variable domain, completed using reference TRBV5-6 and TRBJ2-7, is DAGVTQSPTHLIKTRGQQVTLRCSPKSGHDTVSWYQQALGQGPQFIFQYYEEEERQRGNFPDRFSGHQFPNYSSELNVNALLLGDSALYLCASSLPGQPYEQYFGPGTRLTVT.

The genes are TRBV5-1 and TRBJ2-5; the match to TRBD2 covers 7 bases. The V gene end was trimmed by 0 bases and the J gene end by 5 bases; junction bases not matched to a gene: 7. The CDR3 contains 15 residues. The germline V gene encodes CDR1 SGHRS and CDR2 YFSETQ. The CDR3 protein is CASSLALAGAETQYF. The CDR3 nucleotides read TGCGCCAGCAGCTTGGCCTTAGCGGGCGCGGAGACCCAGTACTTC. Drawing the rest from reference TRBV5-1 and TRBJ2-5, the complete variable domain is KAGVTQTPRYLIKTRGQQVTLSCSPISGHRSVSWYQQTPGQGLQFLFEYFSETQRNKGNFPGRFSGRQFSNSRSEMNVSTLELGDSALYLCASSLALAGAETQYFGPGTRLLVL.

This chain connects TRBV18 to TRBJ1-1, with D perhaps matching TRBD1 (5 bases). The ends were cut back, 4 bases at V and 1 base at J, with 7 bases in the middle. CDR1 KGHSH and CDR2 LQKENI come from the germline V gene. This CDR3 is built from 13 residues. The CDR3 is CASSLQANTEAFF. CDR3 DNA sequence: TGTGCCAGCTCACTACAGGCGAACACTGAAGCTTTCTTT.

This chain links TRBV5-4 with TRBJ2-3; D perhaps matches TRBD1 (6 bases). Trimming cost V 4 bases and J 4 bases, with 16 bases left between them. The CDR3 totals 15 residues. Germline V gene lookup returns CDR1 SGHNT and CDR2 YYREEE (reference sequence). In nucleotides, the CDR3 is TGTGCCAGCAGCGCGGCACAGGGACGCGCAGATACGCAGTATTTT. Its translation is CASSAAQGRADTQYF.

The V call is TRBV5-6, the J call TRBJ2-1; a possible D gene is TRBD1 (6 bases). Germline V gene data show CDR1 as SGHDT and CDR2 as YYEEEE. V was clipped by 0 bases and J by 5 bases, with 9 bases between them. The CDR3 is 14 amino acids. The CDR3 sequence is CASSLAGVDNEQFF. Written as DNA, the CDR3 is TGTGCCAGCAGCTTGGCAGGGGTGGACAATGAGCAGTTCTTC.